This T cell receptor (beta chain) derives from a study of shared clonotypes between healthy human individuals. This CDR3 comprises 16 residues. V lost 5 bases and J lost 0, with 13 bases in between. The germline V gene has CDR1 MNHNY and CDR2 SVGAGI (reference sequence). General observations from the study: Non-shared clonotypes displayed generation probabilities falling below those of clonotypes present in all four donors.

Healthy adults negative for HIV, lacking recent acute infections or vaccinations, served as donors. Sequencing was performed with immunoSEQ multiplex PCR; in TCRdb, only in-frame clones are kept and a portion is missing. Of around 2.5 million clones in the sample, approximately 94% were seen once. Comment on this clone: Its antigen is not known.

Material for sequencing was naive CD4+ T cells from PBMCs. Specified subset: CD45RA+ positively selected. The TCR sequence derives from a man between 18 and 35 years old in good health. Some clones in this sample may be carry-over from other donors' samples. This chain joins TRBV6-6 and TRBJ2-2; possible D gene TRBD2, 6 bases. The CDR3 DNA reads TGTGCCAGCAGTAATAGGACGGGAGCGAACACCGGGGAGCTGTTTTTT. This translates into CASSNRTGANTGELFF.